This section outlines one T cell receptor (beta chain) sequence together with its context. The CDR3 is 15 residues long. V lost 3 bases, J lost 4 bases, and 8 bases stayed unmatched. The germline CDR1 and CDR2 sequences are KGHSH and LQKENI. Participants were aged about 18 to 89 years from about two dozen US areas. Participants were placed into cohorts based on the clinical history they reported. In the authors' methods: Reference gene primer amplification gave nucleated cell count estimates. Assay: immunoSEQ multiplex PCR; the TCRdb copy retains only in-frame clones and omits some. The DNA gave D and trimming, while V, J and clone size come from that table. The sample gives nearly 400,000 clones, around nine tenths of which show up once; 1.5% to 2% is in the top ten. This sample stems from a study of blood T cell repertoires in COVID-19. Study-level information: COVID-19 samples collected from the United States, Italy and Spain covered acute and convalescent phases.

The sequenced sample was PBMCs or T cells enriched from blood (not recorded which). This receptor was obtained from a woman aged 30 to 39 who had recovered from COVID-19. This chain connects TRBV18 to TRBJ1-1; the match to TRBD1 covers 7 bases. The chain's CDR3 is CASSPTGSGGTEAFF. DNA of the CDR3: TGTGCCAGCTCACCTACGGGATCAGGGGGCACTGAAGCTTTCTTT.